This T cell receptor (beta chain) was recorded in a study of graft-versus-host responses after intestinal transplantation. As for the study in general: The transplants performed in recipients were multivisceral, liver-intestinal, or isolated intestinal. All of the recipients had induction that used anti-thymocyte globulin, then tacrolimus and steroids for three to four years. Notes on the study in general: Levels of circulating GvH clones at their peak were associated with early post-transplant HvG declines.

In the case of this clone: Its antigen is not known.

Clones were sequenced by immunoSEQ multiplex PCR, and TCRdb holds only the in-frame ones, with some missing. The sample lists over 45,000 clones, around 93% occurring once. CDR1 is MNHEY and CDR2 is SVGAGI in the germline V gene. The CDR3 has 14 residues. The ends were cut back, 5 bases at V and 1 base at J, with 10 bases in the middle. The source was PBMCs, collected 750 to 800 days after a first intestinal transplant, on the day of a second. The source is a human patient who received an intestinal transplant, so some T cells may come from the graft donor. The chain is built from TRBV6-5 and TRBJ2-3; D call uncertain. This CDR3 is CASSDLGGTDTQYF. DNA for the CDR3: TGTGCCAGCAGTGATCTGGGCGGCACAGATACGCAGTATTTT.